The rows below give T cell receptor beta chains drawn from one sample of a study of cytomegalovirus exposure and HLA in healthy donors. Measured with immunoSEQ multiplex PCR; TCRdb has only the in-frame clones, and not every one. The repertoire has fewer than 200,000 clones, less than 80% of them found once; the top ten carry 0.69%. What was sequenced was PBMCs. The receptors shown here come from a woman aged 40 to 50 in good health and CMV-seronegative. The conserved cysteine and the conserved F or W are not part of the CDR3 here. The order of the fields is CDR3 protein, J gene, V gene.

CDR3 protein: ASSSSDSDSYNEQF
J gene: TRBJ2-1
V gene: TRBV6-5

CDR3 protein: ASSPSNSPGNYEQY
J gene: TRBJ2-7
V gene: TRBV4-1

CDR3 protein: AWSSWGGMNTEAF
J gene: TRBJ1-1
V gene: TRBV30

CDR3 protein: ASSPLRAPWYEQY
J gene: NA
V gene: TRBV28

CDR3 protein: ASSLVWTKPSNQPQH
J gene: TRBJ1-5
V gene: TRBV5-1

CDR3 protein: ASSSRDTSYEQY
J gene: TRBJ2-7
V gene: TRBV5-1

CDR3 protein: ASSPRQGPTSPLH
J gene: TRBJ1-6
V gene: TRBV19

CDR3 protein: ASSATHTDTQY
J gene: TRBJ2-3
V gene: TRBV6-4

CDR3 protein: AIRPTGGEQY
J gene: TRBJ2-7
V gene: TRBV10-3

CDR3 protein: ASSLLALGALNTEAF
J gene: TRBJ1-1
V gene: TRBV7-8

CDR3 protein: AISDYVAGANVLT
J gene: TRBJ2-6
V gene: TRBV10-3

CDR3 protein: ASSLATGQAYGYT
J gene: TRBJ1-2
V gene: TRBV7-2

CDR3 protein: ASSRGVSSGNTIY
J gene: TRBJ1-3
V gene: TRBV5-6

CDR3 protein: AISEPRGVTDTQY
J gene: TRBJ2-3
V gene: TRBV10-3

CDR3 protein: ASSHNSPTILETQY
J gene: TRBJ2-5
V gene: TRBV7-2

CDR3 protein: AWSVPDRGYNEQF
J gene: TRBJ2-1
V gene: TRBV30